A single sample gave rise to the 18 T cell receptor beta chains below, sequenced in a study of blood T cell repertoires in COVID-19. Repertoires were generated with immunoSEQ multiplex PCR, while TCRdb's copy carries only in-frame clones and drops some. The data show some 97,000 clones, 80% seen once. What was sequenced was peripheral blood. Receptors originate from a man in his 70s with active or convalescent COVID-19.

In its sample, this clone was seen once. The chain couples TRBV5-1 to TRBJ1-6; D ambiguous. V lost 2 bases and J 5 bases, leaving 11 bases between the germline ends. CDR3 size: 15 residues. Germline values: CDR1 SGHRS, CDR2 YFSETQ. Here the CDR3 DNA reads TGCGCCAGCAGCTTCGATACACTAGATAATTCACCCCTCCACTTT. It translates to CASSFDTLDNSPLHF.

This chain joins TRBV5-1 and TRBJ2-7; 8 bases fit TRBD1. Germline V gene sequence: CDR1 SGHRS, CDR2 YFSETQ. J was trimmed by 4 bases and V by 4 bases; bases with no gene match: 13. The CDR3 loop spans 16 amino acids. The CDR3 is CASSVTSGTGFYEQYF. The CDR3 coding sequence is TGCGCCAGCAGCGTGACCTCCGGGACAGGTTTTTACGAGCAGTACTTC.

This clone showed up just once. V usage is TRBV6-5 and J usage is TRBJ1-5; perhaps TRBD1 as D (6 bases). The CDR3 loop spans 15 amino acids. Trimming removed 0 bases at V and 1 base at J, with 7 bases between. Germline loops: CDR1 MNHEY, CDR2 SVGAGI. CDR3 bases: TGTGCCAGCAGTTACTCTGGGGGCAGCAATCAGCCCCAGCATTTT. It yields the protein CASSYSGGSNQPQHF.

In regard to this clone: The identical CDR3 is also encoded by other nucleotide sequences in the sample. J is TRBJ2-5 and V is TRBV5-1; 7 bases line up with TRBD1. The J segment lost 4 bases and the V segment lost 3 bases, leaving 3 bases of the junction unmatched. The germline CDR1 and CDR2 sequences are SGHRS and YFSETQ. This CDR3 spans 13 amino acids. The CDR3, as DNA: TGCGCCAGCAGCTCGGCAGGGGGAGAGACCCAGTACTTC. Translating gives CASSSAGGETQYF.

This clone was observed a few times. V usage is TRBV20-1 and J usage is TRBJ1-1; TRBD1 is a possible D gene (5 bases). Per the germline V gene, CDR1 is DFQATT and CDR2 is SNEGSKA (reference sequence). The CDR3 totals 11 residues. V was clipped by 5 bases and J by 14 bases, with 18 bases between them. Written as DNA, the CDR3 is TGCAGTGCTTACATCGACAGCGAACCCTTCTTT. Translation gives CSAYIDSEPFF.

The chain uses TRBV30 and TRBJ1-1; the D is unclear. The ends were cut back, 2 bases at V and 8 bases at J, with 12 bases in the middle. The CDR3 extends over 12 amino acids. CDR1 is GTSNPN and CDR2 is SVGIG in the germline V gene (reference sequence). CDR3 in DNA: TGTGCCTGGAGTCGCAAAACTATCGAAGCTTTCTTT. This translates into CAWSRKTIEAFF.

In its sample, this clone was seen once. This chain connects TRBV30 to TRBJ1-3; 8 bases are a match to TRBD1. The CDR3 runs to 15 residues. After removal of 3 bases from V and 3 bases from J, the junction contained 7 bases not matched to a gene. CDR1 and CDR2 (germline): GTSNPN, SVGIG (reference sequence). CDR3 bases: TGTGCCTGGAGACGATCAGGGGGCCTTGGAAACACCATATATTTT. Translated, it gives CAWRRSGGLGNTIYF.

The chain joins TRBV30 to TRBJ2-1; the D is unclear. From germline, CDR1 is GTSNPN and CDR2 SVGIG (reference sequence). CDR3 length equals 12 residues. Trimming left V 5 bases short and J 6 bases short, with 11 bases between. The CDR3 is CAWSQAGNEQFF. The CDR3 nucleotides are TGTGCCTGGTCTCAAGCCGGCAATGAGCAGTTCTTC.

This clone has just a few counts. This chain joins TRBV7-2 and TRBJ2-7, with D possibly being TRBD2 (5 bases). Germline CDR1 is SGHTA and CDR2 is FQGNSA. Trimming removed 5 bases from V and 0 bases from J, with 14 bases in between. CDR3 length: 15 amino acids. The CDR3 DNA reads as TGTGCCAGCAGCCATCCTTCCGGGGACTCCTACGAGCAGTACTTC. Amino acids: CASSHPSGDSYEQYF.

The chain links TRBV4-3 to TRBJ1-1; 9 bases align to TRBD1. The V gene end was trimmed by 0 bases and the J gene end by 5 bases; junction bases not matched to a gene: 4. Germline V CDR1 and CDR2: LGHNA, YSLEER. The CDR3 is 15 residues long. CDR3 in amino acids: CASSQDTGGRTEAFF. The CDR3 coding sequence is TGCGCCAGCAGCCAAGATACAGGGGGCAGGACTGAAGCTTTCTTT.

The chain carries TRBV6-2 or TRBV6-3 and TRBJ1-5, with D unclear. Trimming removed 0 bases at V and 6 bases at J, with 6 bases between. Germline V gives CDR1 MNHEY, CDR2 SVGEGT. This CDR3 has 13 residues. The CDR3 DNA reads as TGTGCCAGCAGTTACTCGAGGGTTCAGCCCCAGCATTTT. This encodes CASSYSRVQPQHF.

The chain uses TRBV5-6 and TRBJ2-7; 10 bases agree with TRBD2. From germline, CDR1 is SGHDT and CDR2 YYEEEE. The length of the CDR3 is 16 residues. The V gene end was trimmed by 6 bases and the J gene end by 2 bases; junction bases not matched to a gene: 11. The CDR3 sequence is CASNSVSGGHTYEQYF. CDR3 nucleotides: TGTGCCAGCAACTCAGTTAGCGGGGGGCATACCTACGAGCAGTACTTC.

The chain couples TRBV29-1 to TRBJ1-2; D is uncertain. The V gene lost 5 bases and the J gene lost 5 bases, with 12 bases spanning the gap. Germline V gene sequence: CDR1 SQVTM, CDR2 ANQGSEA. This CDR3 is built from 12 residues. The chain's CDR3 is CSVLQQVYGYTF. CDR3 nucleotide sequence: TGCAGCGTTCTTCAGCAGGTTTATGGCTACACCTTC. The full variable domain, its missing parts supplied by reference TRBV29-1 and TRBJ1-2, is SAVISQKPSRDICQRGTSLTIQCQVDSQVTMMFWYRQQPGQSLTLIATANQGSEATYESGFVIDKFPISRPNLTFSTLTVSNMSPEDSSIYLCSVLQQVYGYTFGSGTRLTVV.

This chain links TRBV28 with TRBJ1-5, with TRBD1 as a possible D gene (6 bases). This CDR3 is 17 amino acids long. Germline assignment: CDR1 MDHEN and CDR2 SYDVKM. Between the trimmed V and J ends, which lost 6 bases and 0 bases, there was a span of 18 bases. CDR3 nucleotide sequence: TGTGCCAGCAGACTCCGGACAGCCGATCTTAGCAATCAGCCCCAGCATTTT. This translates into CASRLRTADLSNQPQHF.

The rearrangement links TRBV7-9 to TRBJ2-5; a weak D match, TRBD1 (6 bases). Germline CDR1 is SEHNR and CDR2 is FQNEAQ (reference sequence). V gave up 4 bases and J gave up 5 bases, with 17 bases separating them. The CDR3 runs to 15 residues. The CDR3, as DNA: TGTGCCAGCAGCTGGAATACAGGGTTGAGGGAGACCCAGTACTTC. This encodes CASSWNTGLRETQYF.

The chain employs TRBV5-1 and TRBJ2-1; 9 bases fit TRBD2. Germline lookup yields CDR1 SGHRS and CDR2 YFSETQ. V lost 7 bases, J lost 3 bases, and 8 bases stayed unmatched. The CDR3 has 15 residues. For the CDR3, the DNA is TGCGCCAGCGGGTTTTTAGCGGGAGTCTACAATGAGCAGTTCTTC. Protein product: CASGFLAGVYNEQFF.

The gene calls are TRBV3-1 (or the pseudogene TRBV3-2) and TRBJ2-7; D remains ambiguous. Germline-derived CDR1 and CDR2 are LGHDT and YNNKEL (reference sequence). The CDR3 extends over 12 amino acids. V lost 4 bases, J lost 0 bases, and 4 bases lay in between. CDR3 protein: CASSPRSYEQYF. The CDR3 DNA reads TGTGCCAGCAGCCCCCGCTCCTACGAGCAGTACTTC.

The chain carries TRBV28 and TRBJ1-1; D ambiguous. V lost 6 bases, J lost 4 bases, and 15 bases lay in between. CDR3 length equals 14 residues. Germline-derived CDR1 and CDR2 are MDHEN and SYDVKM. CDR3 amino acids: CASRPPDGSTEAFF. CDR3 bases: TGTGCCAGCAGACCCCCCGACGGGTCCACTGAAGCTTTCTTT.